This passage covers 10 T cell receptor beta chains from one sample sequenced in a study of T cells after yellow fever vaccination. TCRdb re-analysed the 5' RACE reads in MiXCR, keeping a single row per CDR3 protein. The sample has 250,000 to 300,000 distinct CDR3 sequences; 10% to 15% are singletons. This specimen consisted of CD4+ T cells sorted from PBMCs, obtained 45 days after the yellow fever booster vaccination. Receptors were obtained from a man aged 25 to 40 who received the YFV17D yellow fever vaccine.

The chain couples TRBV10-3 to TRBJ1-5, with no clear D. The germline gives CDR1 ENHRY, CDR2 SYGVKD. This CDR3 comprises 13 residues. V gave up 4 bases and J gave up 1 base, with 5 bases separating them. As DNA, the CDR3 is TGTGCCATCAGTGTTGGCAGCAATCAGCCCCAGCATTTT. Its translation: CAISVGSNQPQHF.

The chain links TRBV4-3 to TRBJ2-7, with 9 bases fitting TRBD1. V dropped 3 bases and J dropped 3; count of bases not matched to a gene: 6. CDR1 and CDR2 (germline): LGHNA, YSLEER. The CDR3 covers 15 residues. The CDR3 DNA is TGCGCCAGCAGCCATCCCGGGACAGGGATCTACGAGCAGTACTTC. Translated: CASSHPGTGIYEQYF.

The V gene is TRBV12-3 or TRBV12-4, the J gene TRBJ1-2; a weak D match, TRBD1 (5 bases). V was shortened by 6 bases and J by 6 bases, with 14 bases between the two germline ends. This CDR3 has 13 residues. In DNA form, the CDR3 reads TGTGCCAGCAGGCCGTCGGGGGGTAATGGCTACACCTTC. This encodes CASRPSGGNGYTF.

This clonotype was counted between two and nine times. The genes are TRBV3-1 and TRBJ2-3; no definite D call. V lost 3 bases to trimming and J lost 0 bases, with 10 bases between them. Per the germline V gene, CDR1 is LGHDT and CDR2 is YNNKEL (reference sequence). The CDR3 has 15 residues. CDR3 nucleotide sequence: TGTGCCAGCAGCCAGGCGGCGGTTAGCACAGATACGCAGTATTTT. It translates to CASSQAAVSTDTQYF.

The V and J genes are TRBV12-3 or TRBV12-4 and TRBJ2-7; 12 positions match TRBD2. V dropped 8 bases and J dropped 6; count of bases not matched to a gene: 8. The CDR3 runs to 14 residues. CDR3 protein: CASSRLAGDVEQYF. CDR3 sequence (DNA): TGTGCCAGCTCTCGACTAGCGGGAGACGTCGAGCAGTACTTC.

This clonotype was observed at least ten times. The chain employs TRBV7-3 and TRBJ2-3; unclear D gene. V lost 3 bases, J lost 5 bases, and 12 bases lay in between. This CDR3 region has 14 residues. The V gene's germline CDR1 is SGHTA and CDR2 FQGTGA. The CDR3 bases are TGTGCCAGCAGCTTGCCCAATTCGGTAGATACGCAGTATTTT. Translation gives CASSLPNSVDTQYF.

The V gene is TRBV6-1, the J gene TRBJ2-7; 7 bases align to TRBD1. Trimming at V came to 6 bases and at J to 5 bases, leaving 10 bases not matched to a gene. The CDR3 sequence is 14 residues long. Germline V gene data show CDR1 as MNHNS and CDR2 as SASEGT. The CDR3 DNA follows: TGTGCCAGCAGGCCCACAGGGGCGGTGGACGAGCAGTACTTC. Encoded protein: CASRPTGAVDEQYF.

This sequence joins TRBV6-2 or TRBV6-3 and TRBJ2-3; D unclear. CDR1 and CDR2 (germline): MNHEY, SVGEGT. The CDR3 is 12 residues long. V was trimmed by 6 bases and J by 1 base, leaving 5 bases between them. The CDR3 spells CASRIGTDTQYF. CDR3 nucleotides: TGTGCCAGCAGAATAGGCACAGATACGCAGTATTTT.

This clonotype was detected only a few times. The genes are TRBV4-3 and TRBJ2-6, with D possibly being TRBD2 (5 bases). From germline, CDR1 is LGHNA and CDR2 YSLEER. There are 16 residues in the CDR3. The V gene lost 1 base and the J gene lost 0 bases, with 7 bases spanning the gap. In DNA form, the CDR3 reads TGCGCCAGCAGCCAAGGTGGGAGCTCTGGGGCCAACGTCCTGACTTTC. This translates into CASSQGGSSGANVLTF.

This clonotype was counted between two and nine times. V usage is TRBV12-3 or TRBV12-4 and J usage is TRBJ1-5, with D perhaps matching TRBD1 (5 bases). V was trimmed by 3 bases and J by 7 bases, leaving 13 bases between them. The CDR3 loop spans 14 amino acids. The CDR3 region is CASSFRERTQPQHF. CDR3 sequence (DNA): TGTGCCAGCAGTTTCAGGGAGCGCACCCAGCCCCAGCATTTT.